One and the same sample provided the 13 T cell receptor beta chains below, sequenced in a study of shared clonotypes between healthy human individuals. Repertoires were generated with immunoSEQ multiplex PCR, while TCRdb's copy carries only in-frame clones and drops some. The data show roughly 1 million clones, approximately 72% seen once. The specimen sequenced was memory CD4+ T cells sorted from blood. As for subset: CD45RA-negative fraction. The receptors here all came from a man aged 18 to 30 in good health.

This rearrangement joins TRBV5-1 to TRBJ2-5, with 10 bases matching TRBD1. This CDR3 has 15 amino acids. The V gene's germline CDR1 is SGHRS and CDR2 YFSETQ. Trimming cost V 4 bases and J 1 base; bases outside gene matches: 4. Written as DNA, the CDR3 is TGCGCCAGCAGCCCACGGGACAGGGGCCAAGAGACCCAGTACTTC. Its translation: CASSPRDRGQETQYF.

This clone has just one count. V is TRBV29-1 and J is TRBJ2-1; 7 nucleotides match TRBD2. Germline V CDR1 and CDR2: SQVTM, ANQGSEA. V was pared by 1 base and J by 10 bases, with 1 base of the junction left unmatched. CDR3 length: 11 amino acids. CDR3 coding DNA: TGCAGCGTTGAAGTGGGACTAGAGCAGTTCTTC. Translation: CSVEVGLEQFF.

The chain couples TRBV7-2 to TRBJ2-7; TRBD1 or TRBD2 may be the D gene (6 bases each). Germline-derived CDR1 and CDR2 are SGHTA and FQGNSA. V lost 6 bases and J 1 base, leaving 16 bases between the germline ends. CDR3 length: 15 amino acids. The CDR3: CASRPASGASYEQYF. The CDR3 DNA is TGTGCCAGCAGGCCCGCTTCGGGGGCATCCTACGAGCAGTACTTC.

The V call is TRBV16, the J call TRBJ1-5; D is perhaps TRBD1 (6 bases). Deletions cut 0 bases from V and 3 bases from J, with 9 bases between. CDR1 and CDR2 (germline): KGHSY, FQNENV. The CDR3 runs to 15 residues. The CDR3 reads CASSQSAGVNQPQHF. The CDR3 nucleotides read TGTGCCAGCAGCCAATCAGCAGGGGTCAATCAGCCCCAGCATTTT.

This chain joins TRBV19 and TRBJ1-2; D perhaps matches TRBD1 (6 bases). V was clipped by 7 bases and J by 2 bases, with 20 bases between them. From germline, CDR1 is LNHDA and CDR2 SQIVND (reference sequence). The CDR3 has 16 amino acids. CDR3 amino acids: CASIDPGQGINYGYTF. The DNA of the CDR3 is TGTGCCAGTATCGACCCTGGGCAGGGGATCAACTATGGCTACACCTTC.

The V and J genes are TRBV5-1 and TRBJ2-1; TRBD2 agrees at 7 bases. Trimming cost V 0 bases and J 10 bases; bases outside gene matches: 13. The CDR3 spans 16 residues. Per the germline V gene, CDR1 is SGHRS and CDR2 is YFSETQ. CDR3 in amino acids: CASSLDPGGGSGEQFF. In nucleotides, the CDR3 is TGCGCCAGCAGCTTGGACCCCGGTGGCGGGAGCGGCGAGCAGTTCTTC.

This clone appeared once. Written as DNA, the CDR3 is TGTGCCAGCAAGGACAGGACGTATGCCGAGACCCAGTACTTC. It specifies CASKDRTYAETQYF. The V and J genes are TRBV28 and TRBJ2-5; 7 bases line up with TRBD1. CDR3 size: 14 residues. Trimming took 7 bases from V and 5 from J; bases not matched to a gene: 10. Germline V gene lookup returns CDR1 MDHEN and CDR2 SYDVKM.

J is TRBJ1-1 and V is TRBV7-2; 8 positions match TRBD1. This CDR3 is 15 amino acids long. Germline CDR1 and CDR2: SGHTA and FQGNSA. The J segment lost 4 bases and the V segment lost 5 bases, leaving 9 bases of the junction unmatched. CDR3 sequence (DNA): TGTGCCAGCAGCCGACGGACAGGGACGGCCACTGAAGCTTTCTTT. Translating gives CASSRRTGTATEAFF.

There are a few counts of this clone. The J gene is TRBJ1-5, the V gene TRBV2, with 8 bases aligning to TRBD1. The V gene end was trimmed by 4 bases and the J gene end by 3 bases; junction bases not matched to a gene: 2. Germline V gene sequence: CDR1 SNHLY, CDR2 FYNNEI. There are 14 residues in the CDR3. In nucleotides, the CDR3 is TGTGCCAGCAGTGGGACAGGGCCCAATCAGCCCCAGCATTTT. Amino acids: CASSGTGPNQPQHF.

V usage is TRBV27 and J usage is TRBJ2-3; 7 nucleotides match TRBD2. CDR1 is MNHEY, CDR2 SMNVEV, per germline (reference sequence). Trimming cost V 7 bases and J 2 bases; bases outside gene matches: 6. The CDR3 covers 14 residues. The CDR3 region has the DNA TGTGCCAGCAAAAGCGGGACTTTCACAGATACGCAGTATTTT. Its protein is CASKSGTFTDTQYF.

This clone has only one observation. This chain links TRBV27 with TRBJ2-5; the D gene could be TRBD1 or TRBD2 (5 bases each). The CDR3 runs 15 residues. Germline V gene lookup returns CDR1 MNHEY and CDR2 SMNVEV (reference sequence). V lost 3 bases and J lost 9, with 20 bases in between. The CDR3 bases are TGTGCCAGCAGTTTCTCCGGGACGGCGGTTAGGGCCCAGTACTTC. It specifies CASSFSGTAVRAQYF.

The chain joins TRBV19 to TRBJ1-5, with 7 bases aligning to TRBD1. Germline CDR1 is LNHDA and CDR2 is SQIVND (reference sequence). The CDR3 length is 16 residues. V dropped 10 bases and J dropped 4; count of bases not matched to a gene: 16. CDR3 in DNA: TGTGCCACCACTCTTACGGGCAGGGGGGAAAATCAGCCCCAGCATTTT. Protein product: CATTLTGRGENQPQHF.

CDR3 sequence (DNA): TGTGCCAGCAGTGGGAGCGCCTCCACCGGGGAGCTGTTTTTT. This translates into CASSGSASTGELFF. The chain joins TRBV6-5 to TRBJ2-2; a possible D gene is TRBD2 (5 bases). CDR1 MNHEY and CDR2 SVGAGI come from the germline V gene. Trimming pared 5 bases from V and 4 bases from J, leaving 11 bases between. The CDR3 contains 14 residues.